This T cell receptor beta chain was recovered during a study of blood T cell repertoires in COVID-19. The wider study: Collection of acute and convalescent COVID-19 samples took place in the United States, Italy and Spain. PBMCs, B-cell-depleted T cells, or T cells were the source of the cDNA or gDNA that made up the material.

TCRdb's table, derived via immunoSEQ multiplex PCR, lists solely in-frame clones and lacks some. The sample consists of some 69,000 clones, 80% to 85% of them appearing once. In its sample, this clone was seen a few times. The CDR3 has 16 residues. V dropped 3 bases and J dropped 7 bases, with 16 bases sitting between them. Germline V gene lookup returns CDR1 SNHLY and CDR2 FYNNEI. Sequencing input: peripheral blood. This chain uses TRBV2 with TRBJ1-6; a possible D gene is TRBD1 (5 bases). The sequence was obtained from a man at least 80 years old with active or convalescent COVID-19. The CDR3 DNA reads TGTGCCAGCAGTGACGGATCGGGACGGGAGAATTCACCCCTCCACTTT. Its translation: CASSDGSGRENSPLHF.